This is a list of T cell receptor beta chains from one sample in a study of Ad26.COV2.S vaccination and SARS-CoV-2 variants. Sequenced by immunoSEQ multiplex PCR; TCRdb stores in-frame clones only, minus some. Of about 680,000 clones in the sample, roughly 90% were seen once. The sequences come from peripheral blood, collected in a trial of Ad26.COV2.S vaccine versus placebo. The receptor set was obtained from a person aged 18-60 years who received the Ad26.COV2.S COVID-19 vaccine or a placebo. The conserved cysteine and the conserved F or W are not part of the CDR3 here. A D gene is named only where the DNA matches it firmly.

v_call: TRBV7-9
j_call: TRBJ2-2
d_call: TRBD2
cdr3_aa: ASSSSGRRNGELF

v_call: TRBV27
j_call: TRBJ1-5
d_call: NA
cdr3_aa: ASSSWASQPQH

v_call: TRBV7-9
j_call: TRBJ1-2
d_call: NA
cdr3_aa: ASSLTGSYGYT

v_call: TRBV10-3
j_call: TRBJ2-3
d_call: NA
cdr3_aa: ASTGDTDTQY

v_call: TRBV6-1
j_call: TRBJ2-1
d_call: TRBD1
cdr3_aa: ASSEALRGGGVNNEQF

v_call: TRBV7-9
j_call: TRBJ1-1
d_call: TRBD1
cdr3_aa: ASSSGTGIFGTEAF

v_call: TRBV15
j_call: TRBJ2-3
d_call: NA
cdr3_aa: ATRPRAATTKY

v_call: TRBV6-6
j_call: TRBJ1-1
d_call: NA
cdr3_aa: ASSYSGSNTEAF

v_call: TRBV6-6
j_call: TRBJ1-4
d_call: NA
cdr3_aa: ASRDQVNEKLF

v_call: TRBV4-3
j_call: TRBJ2-3
d_call: TRBD2
cdr3_aa: ASSQEARLAGGRNTQY

v_call: TRBV3-1/TRBV3-2
j_call: TRBJ2-7
d_call: NA
cdr3_aa: ASSHPGAASSYEQY

v_call: TRBV15
j_call: TRBJ2-7
d_call: NA
cdr3_aa: ATSEGSPYEQY

v_call: TRBV5-1
j_call: TRBJ1-4
d_call: NA
cdr3_aa: ASSTVGGSNEKLF

v_call: TRBV10-3
j_call: TRBJ1-1
d_call: TRBD1
cdr3_aa: AIGTGVQNTEAF

v_call: TRBV7-7
j_call: TRBJ2-5
d_call: NA
cdr3_aa: ASSLGGDRQETQY

v_call: TRBV19
j_call: TRBJ1-1
d_call: NA
cdr3_aa: ASNPQKGTEAF

v_call: TRBV3-1/TRBV3-2
j_call: TRBJ1-2
d_call: NA
cdr3_aa: ASRRGEDYGYT

v_call: TRBV2
j_call: TRBJ1-4
d_call: NA
cdr3_aa: ASRGQAAEKLF

v_call: TRBV15
j_call: TRBJ2-7
d_call: NA
cdr3_aa: ATSRDSGRRITYEQY

v_call: TRBV11-2
j_call: TRBJ2-1
d_call: TRBD2
cdr3_aa: ASSSPTSGFPYNEQF

v_call: TRBV25-1
j_call: TRBJ2-7
d_call: TRBD1
cdr3_aa: ASSEWDREDEQY

v_call: TRBV6-5
j_call: TRBJ1-1
d_call: NA
cdr3_aa: ASSFREPPRTEAF

v_call: TRBV7-2
j_call: TRBJ2-1
d_call: NA
cdr3_aa: ASRRRETHNNEQF

v_call: TRBV3-1/TRBV3-2
j_call: TRBJ1-6
d_call: NA
cdr3_aa: ASSQVRAYNSPLH

v_call: TRBV27
j_call: TRBJ1-1
d_call: NA
cdr3_aa: ASSLMVGNTEAF

v_call: TRBV2
j_call: TRBJ1-2
d_call: NA
cdr3_aa: ASRAETTYGYT

v_call: TRBV4-1
j_call: TRBJ1-5
d_call: NA
cdr3_aa: ASSQAFLFNQPQH

v_call: TRBV5-4
j_call: TRBJ1-2
d_call: NA
cdr3_aa: ASSPTGANYGYT

v_call: TRBV7-9
j_call: TRBJ1-3
d_call: NA
cdr3_aa: ASSLAGSGNTIY

v_call: TRBV9
j_call: TRBJ2-1
d_call: NA
cdr3_aa: ASSVNSGTYNEQF

v_call: TRBV5-5
j_call: TRBJ1-5
d_call: TRBD1
cdr3_aa: ASSLDRGGQPQH

v_call: TRBV7-2
j_call: TRBJ2-2
d_call: NA
cdr3_aa: ASSLAGGQNTGELF

v_call: TRBV6-6
j_call: TRBJ2-2
d_call: TRBD1
cdr3_aa: ASTFGDRGAGELF

v_call: TRBV18
j_call: TRBJ2-5
d_call: NA
cdr3_aa: ASSPFDPTVQETQY

v_call: TRBV6-5
j_call: TRBJ1-2
d_call: TRBD1
cdr3_aa: ASSYAPPGTGYGYT

v_call: TRBV14
j_call: TRBJ1-1
d_call: TRBD1
cdr3_aa: ASSHRDRGWGEAF

v_call: TRBV7-3
j_call: TRBJ2-1
d_call: TRBD2
cdr3_aa: ASRVAGDNEQF

v_call: TRBV6-5
j_call: TRBJ2-1
d_call: TRBD2
cdr3_aa: ASRVAGAYNEQF

v_call: TRBV7-6
j_call: TRBJ2-2
d_call: NA
cdr3_aa: ASYRSGELF

v_call: TRBV5-1
j_call: TRBJ2-1
d_call: TRBD2
cdr3_aa: ASSLGWTSGINEQF

v_call: TRBV2
j_call: TRBJ2-7
d_call: NA
cdr3_aa: ASSGYRVVYEQY

v_call: TRBV7-2
j_call: TRBJ1-1
d_call: NA
cdr3_aa: ASSSLGSSTEAF

v_call: TRBV7-2
j_call: TRBJ2-1
d_call: TRBD2
cdr3_aa: ASSLSRLAGLYNEQF

v_call: TRBV6-5
j_call: TRBJ1-4
d_call: TRBD1
cdr3_aa: ASRRGDSREKLF

v_call: TRBV12-3/TRBV12-4
j_call: TRBJ1-1
d_call: NA
cdr3_aa: ASSFRSGTEAF

v_call: TRBV5-1
j_call: TRBJ1-1
d_call: TRBD1
cdr3_aa: ASSADRGNTEAF

v_call: TRBV19
j_call: TRBJ2-1
d_call: NA
cdr3_aa: ASSIWSEGNEQF

v_call: TRBV6-5
j_call: TRBJ2-7
d_call: NA
cdr3_aa: ASSRGYYEQY

v_call: TRBV27
j_call: TRBJ2-5
d_call: NA
cdr3_aa: ASSSTGLQETQY

v_call: TRBV4-3
j_call: TRBJ1-4
d_call: TRBD1
cdr3_aa: ASSQDRDSLIEKLF

v_call: TRBV2
j_call: TRBJ2-1
d_call: NA
cdr3_aa: ASSEVSGEQF

v_call: TRBV6-2/TRBV6-3
j_call: TRBJ1-1
d_call: NA
cdr3_aa: ASSWANTEAF

v_call: TRBV7-9
j_call: TRBJ1-2
d_call: TRBD1
cdr3_aa: ASNGDRGNGYT

v_call: TRBV24-1
j_call: TRBJ2-2
d_call: TRBD1
cdr3_aa: ATSDFDRGFGGELF

v_call: TRBV27
j_call: TRBJ2-7
d_call: NA
cdr3_aa: ASSLARLHYEQY